The following is a TCR beta chain sequence with its context. This sample was taken from a study of blood T cell repertoires in COVID-19. Across the whole study: COVID-19 samples from acute and convalescent phases originated in the United States, Italy and Spain. PBMCs, B-cell-depleted T cells, or T cells provided the cDNA or gDNA that made up the material.

As processed by the authors: Researchers report that nucleated cell counts were estimated from reference gene primer amplification. TCRdb's table, derived via immunoSEQ multiplex PCR, lists solely in-frame clones and lacks some. The DNA was the basis for D and trimming; V, J and clone size are from that table. The sample shows roughly 40,000 clones, 90% to 95% of them seen only once. The CDR3 spans 19 residues. J was trimmed by 2 bases and V by 2 bases; bases with no gene match: 15. Germline-derived CDR1 and CDR2 are SQVTM and ANQGSEA. The TCR sequence derives from a human donor in a cohort sampled during active COVID-19. The chain links TRBV29-1 to TRBJ1-1; TRBD1 matches 12 bases. The sequenced sample consisted of peripheral blood. In DNA form, the CDR3 reads TGCAGCGTTGAATTCTTAGCCGGCCGGGACAGGGGGCCAAACACTGAAGCTTTCTTT. Protein: CSVEFLAGRDRGPNTEAFF.